This TCR beta chain originates from a study of beta chain features in type 1 diabetes. Study-level findings and limits: Moderately but significantly shorter TCRB CDR3s were found in Type 1 diabetes patients in all four CD4+ subsets.

CDR3 size: 17 residues. CDR1 is SGHNT, CDR2 YYREEE, per germline (reference sequence). Trimming left V 0 bases short and J 4 bases short, with 18 bases between. In regard to this clone: The target antigen is unknown.

Isolated RNA was reverse transcribed in full, so expressed TCRB transcripts were sequenced. TCRdb's copy holds only in-frame clones and misses some; the assay was immunoSEQ multiplex PCR. The table has about 170,000 clones, about 8% seen once. The sequencing sample was made of central memory CD4+ T cells from blood. V is TRBV5-4 and J is TRBJ2-3; no reliable D call. The receptor comes from a woman aged 40 to 50 with type 1 diabetes. The CDR3 loop is CASSLASGSLVSDTQYF. CDR3 DNA: TGTGCCAGCAGCTTGGCTTCCGGGTCCCTCGTATCAGATACGCAGTATTTT.